This T cell receptor (beta chain) was identified during a study of shared clonotypes between healthy human individuals. The protocol was immunoSEQ multiplex PCR, while the TCRdb copy is restricted to in-frame clones and leaves out a portion. Of hundreds of thousands of clones in the sample, roughly 96% are singletons; the top ten hold 0.095% to 0.13%. Naive-designated CD8 cells lacked CD45RO, were positively enriched for CCR7, and omitted terminally differentiated effector memory CD45RA+ cells. CDR3 length equals 15 residues. J lost 6 bases, V lost 2 bases, and 3 bases had no gene match. CDR1 is SNHLY, CDR2 FYNNEI, per germline.

The clonotype originates from a woman between 25 and 40 years old in good health. The chain employs TRBV2 and TRBJ2-3; 12 bases line up with TRBD2. Sequencing was done on a sample of naive CD8+ T cells sorted from blood. The CDR3 region has the DNA TGTGCCAGCAGTGAATGGACTAGCGGGGTTGATACGCAGTATTTT. Residues: CASSEWTSGVDTQYF.